This entry lists 22 T cell receptor beta chains sequenced from one sample in a study of vaccination and CD4 T cells after COVID-19. Sample treatment: approximately 9-day PBMC culture with coronavirus spike peptide pools or control peptides (ViraFEST assay). Their antigens remain unidentified. Oncomine TCR Beta short-read sequencing was applied to DNA from cultured CD4+ T cells. TCRdb ran MiXCR on the PCR reads and lists one entry per CDR3 protein. The data show 20,000 to 25,000 distinct CDR3 sequences, around 63% seen once. The sample was CD4+ T cells from blood, cultured in vitro. These receptors came from a human donor who had recovered from COVID-19.

The rearrangement joins TRBV12-3 or TRBV12-4 to TRBJ2-7, with D possibly matching TRBD2 (6 bases). CDR3 size: 14 residues. V dropped 5 bases and J dropped 2 bases, with 13 bases sitting between them. CDR3 loop: CASSREGGPYEQYF. CDR3 DNA: TGTGCCAGCAGTCGAGAGGGAGGCCCCTACGAGCAGTACTTC.

The chain joins TRBV11-3 to TRBJ1-6, with TRBD1 as a possible D gene (6 bases). The CDR3 has 13 amino acids. The germline V gene encodes CDR1 SGHNT and CDR2 YENEEA. Deletions cut 8 bases from V and 8 bases from J, with 13 bases between. CDR3: CASRPPGDSPLHF. The CDR3 DNA follows: TGTGCCAGCCGCCCTCCAGGGGATTCACCCCTCCACTTT.

This clonotype was counted once. The chain carries TRBV6-5 and TRBJ1-4; no clear D gene. V lost 2 bases, J lost 7 bases, and 14 bases lay in between. CDR1 and CDR2 from the germline V gene are MNHEY and SVGAGI. This CDR3 region has 15 residues. The CDR3 region is CASSYRTGSVEKLFF. The CDR3 DNA reads as TGTGCCAGCAGTTACCGGACGGGGTCGGTTGAAAAACTGTTTTTT.

V gene TRBV18 combines with J gene TRBJ1-5; a weak D match, TRBD1 (6 bases). The CDR3 is made up of 15 amino acids. V shed 2 bases and J shed 4 bases, with 12 bases lying between them. Germline loops: CDR1 KGHSH, CDR2 LQKENI. The CDR3 sequence is CASSPIHRENQPQHF. CDR3 DNA sequence: TGTGCCAGCTCACCAATCCACAGGGAGAATCAGCCCCAGCATTTT. The complete variable domain, with remaining parts taken from reference TRBV18 and TRBJ1-5, reads NAGVMQNPRHLVRRRGQEARLRCSPMKGHSHVYWYRQLPEEGLKFMVYLQKENIIDESGMPKERFSAEFPKEGPSILRIQQVVRGDSAAYFCASSPIHRENQPQHFGDGTRLSIL.

The chain links TRBV7-8 to TRBJ2-7; D uncertain. The CDR3 is made up of 12 amino acids. Germline CDR1 SGHVS, CDR2 FQNEAQ. Trimming pared 2 bases from V and 5 bases from J, leaving 7 bases between. CDR3 coding DNA: TGTGCCAGCAGCTTAACGGCGGACGAGCAGTACTTC. It specifies CASSLTADEQYF.

The J gene is TRBJ2-3, the V gene TRBV19; 7 bases align to TRBD2. The CDR3 is made up of 15 amino acids. The ends lost 7 bases at V and 1 base at J; junction bases unmatched: 8. Germline lookup yields CDR1 LNHDA and CDR2 SQIVND (reference sequence). Written as DNA, the CDR3 is TGTGCCAGTAAATCCCGGGCGGGAGGCACAGATACGCAGTATTTT. This sequence encodes CASKSRAGGTDTQYF.

By share, this clonotype counts as medium-sized. This chain uses TRBV7-2 with TRBJ1-2; D perhaps matches TRBD1 (5 bases). Germline values: CDR1 SGHTA, CDR2 FQGNSA. Between the trimmed V and J ends, which lost 3 bases and 4 bases, there was a span of 12 bases. This CDR3 contains 14 residues. CDR3 nucleotide sequence: TGTGCCAGCAGCTTGCCGACAGCCATCTATGGCTACACCTTC. This gives the protein CASSLPTAIYGYTF.

This clonotype was recorded only once. This chain joins TRBV7-6 and TRBJ2-5; no firm D call. Germline V gene lookup returns CDR1 SGHVS and CDR2 FNYEAQ. V lost 3 bases to trimming and J lost 4 bases, with 9 bases between them. The CDR3 totals 13 residues. The CDR3: CASSLYLTETQYF. CDR3 coding DNA: TGTGCCAGCAGCTTGTATCTTACAGAGACCCAGTACTTC.

This clonotype was counted only a few times. The chain carries TRBV27 and TRBJ1-2, with 10 bases aligning to TRBD1. The CDR3 length is 15 residues. V was clipped by 5 bases and J by 2 bases; unmatched bases: 5. Germline CDR1 MNHEY, CDR2 SMNVEV (reference sequence). CDR3 in DNA: TGTGCCAGCAGTCCCGACAGGGGGCGCAACTATGGCTACACCTTC. Encoded protein: CASSPDRGRNYGYTF.

This clonotype has just one count. The gene calls are TRBV7-2 and TRBJ2-3, with 10 bases fitting TRBD1. Germline loops: CDR1 SGHTA, CDR2 FQGNSA. V was clipped by 4 bases and J by 5 bases; unmatched bases: 3. This CDR3 has 14 residues. DNA for the CDR3: TGTGCCAGCAGCTGGGACAGGGGAGGAGATACGCAGTATTTT. Encoded protein: CASSWDRGGDTQYF.

CDR3 in DNA: TGTGCCAGCGTACTAGCGGGGGTTCCAGATACGCAGTATTTT. Amino acids: CASVLAGVPDTQYF. The chain combines TRBV6-1 with TRBJ2-3; TRBD2 matches 11 bases. From germline, CDR1 is MNHNS and CDR2 SASEGT. The CDR3 extends over 14 amino acids. The junction had 5 bases not matched to a gene; V was cut back by 8 bases and J by 4 bases.

V usage is TRBV6-2 or TRBV6-3 and J usage is TRBJ2-7; D ambiguous. This CDR3 is 12 amino acids long. The germline V gene has CDR1 MNHEY and CDR2 SVGEGT. Trimming left V 4 bases short and J 3 bases short, with 7 bases between. This chain's CDR3 is CASSLGNYEQYF. CDR3 DNA: TGTGCCAGCAGTTTAGGGAACTACGAGCAGTACTTC.

Here the CDR3 reads CASSEAGVGGRRNQPQHF. For the CDR3, the DNA is TGTGCCAGCAGTGAAGCGGGGGTGGGGGGGCGCAGAAATCAGCCCCAGCATTTT. The V and J genes are TRBV2 and TRBJ1-5, with D possibly being TRBD1 (6 bases). V was cut by 0 bases and J by 4 bases, with 19 bases left in between. CDR1 is SNHLY and CDR2 is FYNNEI in the germline V gene. The CDR3 sequence is 18 residues long.

In its sample, this clonotype was seen a few times. This sequence joins TRBV19 and TRBJ1-2; no reliable D call. With 7 bases removed from V and 7 bases from J, the gap between germline ends came to 16 bases. The CDR3 is 13 amino acids. Germline V gene lookup returns CDR1 LNHDA and CDR2 SQIVND (reference sequence). Written as DNA, the CDR3 is TGTGCCAGTAAGGGCAGGAGGATGGGTGGCTACACCTTC. Residues: CASKGRRMGGYTF.

The gene calls are TRBV11-2 and TRBJ1-2; no clear D. This CDR3 contains 13 residues. Looked up from germline, CDR1 is SGHAT and CDR2 is FQNNGV. V was pared by 10 bases and J by 0 bases, with 12 bases between. The CDR3 nucleotides read TGTGCCACCTCGACCGCGACTAACTATGGCTACACCTTC. This encodes CATSTATNYGYTF.

The chain recombines TRBV6-2 or TRBV6-3 with TRBJ2-3; D unclear. V was cut by 2 bases and J by 0 bases, with 6 bases left in between. CDR1 is MNHEY, CDR2 SVGEGT, per germline. The CDR3 sequence is 14 residues long. The chain's CDR3 is CASSYGRSTDTQYF. The CDR3 DNA follows: TGTGCCAGCAGTTACGGCAGAAGCACAGATACGCAGTATTTT.

The chain combines TRBV11-2 with TRBJ2-3; D uncertain. The ends were cut back, 5 bases at V and 4 bases at J, with 10 bases in the middle. Germline V gives CDR1 SGHAT, CDR2 FQNNGV. The length of the CDR3 is 13 residues. CDR3: CASSPLGADTQYF. Written as DNA, the CDR3 is TGTGCCAGCAGCCCCCTGGGTGCAGATACGCAGTATTTT.

This chain connects TRBV6-8 to TRBJ2-2; 9 bases map to TRBD1. Germline V gene lookup returns CDR1 MNHGY and CDR2 SAAAGT. This CDR3 is built from 16 residues. V shed 2 bases, J shed 4 bases, and the junction held 5 bases outside the gene matches. The CDR3 region is CASSYPTGGLTGELFF. In DNA, the CDR3 is TGTGCCAGCAGTTACCCAACAGGGGGCCTCACCGGGGAGCTGTTTTTT.

The chain employs TRBV7-2 and TRBJ2-7; 8 positions agree with TRBD2. The V gene's germline CDR1 is SGHTA and CDR2 FQGNSA. The CDR3 loop spans 15 amino acids. V gave up 5 bases and J gave up 0 bases; unmatched junction bases: 6. The CDR3: CASSASGPSSYEQYF. CDR3 nucleotides: TGTGCCAGCAGCGCTAGCGGGCCAAGCTCCTACGAGCAGTACTTC.

This chain joins TRBV2 and TRBJ2-7; the D gene is possibly TRBD2 (5 bases). The CDR3 is 14 amino acids. Germline V gene lookup returns CDR1 SNHLY and CDR2 FYNNEI. V lost 6 bases to trimming and J lost 0 bases, with 12 bases between them. The CDR3 nucleotides are TGTGCCAGCAGGGCTGGACTGGTCTCCTACGAGCAGTACTTC. It specifies CASRAGLVSYEQYF.

The chain recombines TRBV19 with TRBJ2-3; 7 bases are shared with TRBD1. CDR1 LNHDA and CDR2 SQIVND come from the germline V gene (reference sequence). Losses at the gene ends were 4 bases for V and 6 bases for J; bases not matched to a gene: 7. This CDR3 is 14 amino acids long. The CDR3 is CASSNRQGSDTQYF. Written as DNA, the CDR3 is TGTGCCAGTAGTAACAGACAGGGCAGCGATACGCAGTATTTT. The whole variable domain, filled in from reference TRBV19 and TRBJ2-3, reads DGGITQSPKYLFRKEGQNVTLSCEQNLNHDAMYWYRQDPGQGLRLIYYSQIVNDFQKGDIAEGYSVSREKKESFPLTVTSAQKNPTAFYLCASSNRQGSDTQYFGPGTRLTVL.

In its sample, this clonotype was seen a few times. The CDR3 here is CASSLDGTYGYTF. The CDR3 nucleotides are TGTGCCAGCAGCTTAGATGGGACCTATGGCTACACCTTC. The chain recombines TRBV7-6 with TRBJ1-2, with D tentatively TRBD1 (5 bases). The germline CDR1 and CDR2 sequences are SGHVS and FNYEAQ. Trimming left V 1 base short and J 4 bases short, with 7 bases between. The CDR3 totals 13 residues.